Below, 31 T cell receptor beta chains from the same sample are listed, as sequenced in a study of regulatory T cells in long-lasting Graves disease. Time point given: newly diagnosed GD, antithyroid drugs for less than 3 months. Generation of the TCR library employed RNA extracted from PBMCs. The authors built TCR beta libraries using iRepertoire HTBI primers and Arm-PCR of CDR3 regions. TCRdb called the multiplex PCR reads again in MiXCR, with one record for every CDR3 protein. Counted here are around 480,000 distinct CDR3 sequences, around 16% occurring once; the ten biggest clones make up just under 25%. The data were also submitted as part of a second study, on T cells in Graves' hyperthyroidism and ophthalmopathy.

The starting material was peripheral blood mononuclear cells (PBMCs), obtained at new diagnosis, from a patient treated with antithyroid drugs. These receptor sequences come from a woman aged 35-65 years with Graves disease.

Many counts were recorded for this clonotype. The chain employs TRBV3-1 and TRBJ1-1, with 8 bases matching TRBD1. This CDR3 has 13 residues. The germline gives CDR1 LGHDT, CDR2 YNNKEL (reference sequence). The trim removed 2 bases at V and 8 bases at J, leaving 4 bases unmatched. CDR3 bases: TGTGCCAGCAGCCAAACAGACAGGGGAGAAGCTTTCTTT. The encoded protein is CASSQTDRGEAFF.

CDR3 loop: CASSLDVVNSPLHF. The DNA of the CDR3 is TGCGCCAGCAGCTTGGACGTAGTAAATTCACCCCTCCACTTT. The chain combines TRBV5-1 with TRBJ1-6; the D is unclear. V lost 0 bases, J lost 7 bases, and 8 bases lay in between. Germline V gene data show CDR1 as SGHRS and CDR2 as YFSETQ. The CDR3 loop spans 14 amino acids.

This clonotype was recorded a few times. The genes are TRBV19 and TRBJ1-1; D is undetermined. Germline V gives CDR1 LNHDA, CDR2 SQIVND (reference sequence). The CDR3 is 13 amino acids. Trimming removed 7 bases from V and 1 base from J, with 10 bases in between. CDR3 residues: CASNTETNTEAFF. DNA of the CDR3: TGTGCCAGTAATACAGAAACGAACACTGAAGCTTTCTTT. The full variable domain, in which reference TRBV19 and TRBJ1-1 provide the parts outside the CDR3, is DGGITQSPKYLFRKEGQNVTLSCEQNLNHDAMYWYRQDPGQGLRLIYYSQIVNDFQKGDIAEGYSVSREKKESFPLTVTSAQKNPTAFYLCASNTETNTEAFFGQGTRLTVV.

This clonotype was recorded many times. The chain couples TRBV2 to TRBJ2-1, with D possibly matching TRBD2 (6 bases). This CDR3 is built from 16 residues. Germline lookup yields CDR1 SNHLY and CDR2 FYNNEI. Between the trimmed V and J ends, which lost 4 bases and 8 bases, there was a span of 21 bases. CDR3 sequence reads: CASSVLTSLLPYEQFF. In nucleotides, the CDR3 is TGTGCCAGCAGTGTGCTCACTAGCCTTTTACCTTATGAGCAGTTCTTC.

This chain uses TRBV19 with TRBJ1-1, with D unresolved. Per germline, CDR1 LNHDA and CDR2 SQIVND (reference sequence). The CDR3 covers 16 residues. V lost 5 bases, J lost 0 bases, and 16 bases lay in between. The CDR3 nucleotides read TGTGCCAGTAGTCCCCAGCTGAGGCGATTGAACACTGAAGCTTTCTTT. Translation: CASSPQLRRLNTEAFF.

This clonotype was counted only a few times. The genes are TRBV7-9 and TRBJ1-1; D gene ambiguous. Germline CDR1 is SEHNR and CDR2 is FQNEAQ (reference sequence). The CDR3 runs 12 residues. Trimming cost V 3 bases and J 3 bases, with 5 bases left between them. The CDR3 DNA sequence: TGTGCCAGCAGCTTTTCGTACACTGAAGCTTTCTTT. It codes for CASSFSYTEAFF.

This clonotype was counted many times. The V gene is TRBV12-3 or TRBV12-4, the J gene TRBJ1-1; D remains unclear. This CDR3 comprises 13 residues. Trimming removed 6 bases at V and 2 bases at J, with 10 bases between. CDR3 region: CASRNTDNTEAFF. The CDR3 bases are TGTGCCAGCAGGAACACCGATAACACTGAAGCTTTCTTT.

The V call is TRBV10-2, the J call TRBJ1-5; the D gene is possibly TRBD1 (6 bases). CDR3 length: 14 amino acids. Trimming cost V 10 bases and J 1 base, with 14 bases left between them. Germline V gene data show CDR1 as WSHSY and CDR2 as SAAADI. CDR3 coding DNA: TGCGCCACCCAAGGGCAGGGGAGCAATCAGCCCCAGCATTTT. Translating it yields CATQGQGSNQPQHF.

This clonotype was seen just once. V and J are TRBV3-1 and TRBJ2-3; the D gene could be TRBD1 or TRBD2 (6 bases each). The germline gives CDR1 LGHDT, CDR2 YNNKEL (reference sequence). Trimming shortened V by 1 base and J by 4 bases, and 15 bases separated the two germline ends. The CDR3 totals 16 residues. The CDR3 loop is CASSQVPGAGSDTQYF. The CDR3 DNA is TGTGCCAGCAGCCAAGTACCGGGGGCGGGCTCAGATACGCAGTATTTT.

In its sample, this clonotype was seen many times. The rearrangement joins TRBV28 to TRBJ1-3, with TRBD1 identical over 8 bases. This CDR3 has 14 amino acids. J lost 4 bases, V lost 2 bases, and 1 base had no gene match. Germline lookup yields CDR1 MDHEN and CDR2 SYDVKM. CDR3 amino acids: CASSLGQGGNTIYF. The CDR3 bases are TGTGCCAGCAGTTTAGGACAGGGAGGAAACACCATATATTTT.

This clonotype was detected only a few times. The chain is built from TRBV19 and TRBJ2-5, with D possibly matching TRBD2 (6 bases). Trimming pared 8 bases from V and 2 bases from J, leaving 12 bases between. The germline V gene encodes CDR1 LNHDA and CDR2 SQIVND (reference sequence). This CDR3 spans 13 amino acids. The CDR3 spells CASRVGGQETQYF. The CDR3 DNA reads as TGTGCCAGTCGGGTTGGGGGGCAAGAGACCCAGTACTTC.

In its sample, this clonotype was seen many times. The chain couples TRBV6-1 to TRBJ2-1; the D gene is possibly TRBD1 (5 bases). V was pared by 8 bases and J by 10 bases, with 12 bases between. The CDR3 is 11 residues long. The germline gives CDR1 MNHNS, CDR2 SASEGT. In nucleotides, the CDR3 is TGTGCCAGCGGGTGGCAGGGCGAGCAGTTCTTC. It is translated as CASGWQGEQFF.

The rearrangement joins TRBV11-2 to TRBJ1-4; D perhaps matches TRBD1 (6 bases). Germline V CDR1 and CDR2: SGHAT, FQNNGV. This CDR3 comprises 15 residues. Trimming cost V 4 bases and J 8 bases, with 17 bases left between them. The CDR3 coding sequence is TGTGCCAGCAGCTCAGGGGTTCGCGCGGGGGAAAAACTGTTTTTT. Protein sequence: CASSSGVRAGEKLFF. Using reference TRBV11-2 and TRBJ1-4 for the parts outside the CDR3, the full variable domain is EAGVAQSPRYKIIEKRQSVAFWCNPISGHATLYWYQQILGQGPKLLIQFQNNGVVDDSQLPKDRFSAERLKGVDSTLKIQPAKLEDSAVYLCASSSGVRAGEKLFFGSGTQLSVL.

CDR3 DNA: TGCAGTGCTAGCTGGGAAGGGGACTATGGCTACACCTTC. Amino acids: CSASWEGDYGYTF. This chain links TRBV20-1 with TRBJ1-2; a possible D gene is TRBD1 (5 bases). Trimming left V 3 bases short and J 3 bases short, with 11 bases between. Germline V gene lookup returns CDR1 DFQATT and CDR2 SNEGSKA (reference sequence). This CDR3 region has 13 residues.

This clonotype came up many times. V usage is TRBV2 and J usage is TRBJ1-2, with a weak D call TRBD1 (6 bases). Trimming stripped 3 bases from V and 4 bases from J, with 9 bases between. Germline CDR1 SNHLY, CDR2 FYNNEI. CDR3 length equals 13 residues. The CDR3 coding sequence is TGTGCCAGCAGTGACGGAGGGGGCTATGGCTACACCTTC. This gives the protein CASSDGGGYGYTF.

The chain is built from TRBV10-3 and TRBJ2-1, with TRBD2 matching 12 bases. Germline V gene sequence: CDR1 ENHRY, CDR2 SYGVKD. The CDR3 length is 16 residues. V was pared by 6 bases and J by 6 bases, with 9 bases of the junction left unmatched. The DNA for the CDR3 is TGTGCCATCAGCTCTCGACTAGCGGGGGATTCCAATGAGCAGTTCTTC. Its translation is CAISSRLAGDSNEQFF.

This clonotype showed up many times. This sequence joins TRBV20-1 and TRBJ1-2; 10 positions agree with TRBD1. The CDR3 is 15 residues long. V was pared by 5 bases and J by 4 bases, with 10 bases of the junction left unmatched. Germline lookup yields CDR1 DFQATT and CDR2 SNEGSKA (reference sequence). The CDR3 sequence is CSALPTGGEGYGYTF. The CDR3 region has the DNA TGCAGTGCTCTTCCGACAGGGGGCGAAGGCTATGGCTACACCTTC.

The chain employs TRBV7-2 and TRBJ2-1, with TRBD2 as a possible D gene (7 bases). The CDR3 spans 14 residues. Trimming removed 3 bases from V and 8 bases from J, with 14 bases in between. CDR1 SGHTA and CDR2 FQGNSA come from the germline V gene. CDR3 region: CASSFGGAWDEQFF. CDR3 DNA sequence: TGTGCCAGCAGCTTTGGGGGGGCCTGGGATGAGCAGTTCTTC.

This clonotype was picked up many times. The CDR3 region has the DNA TGCGCCAGCAACCTCCCGGAGGCCGGGGAGCTGTTTTTT. It codes for CASNLPEAGELFF. V is TRBV5-1 and J is TRBJ2-2, with D maybe TRBD2 (5 bases). Per germline, CDR1 SGHRS and CDR2 YFSETQ. Trimming removed 6 bases from V and 6 bases from J, with 12 bases in between. The CDR3 contains 13 residues.

This clonotype was seen at least ten times. This sequence joins TRBV20-1 and TRBJ1-1, with TRBD1 matching 7 bases. In germline, CDR1 is DFQATT, CDR2 SNEGSKA (reference sequence). This CDR3 has 12 amino acids. Germline trimming cut 7 bases from V and 4 bases from J; bases unmatched to any gene: 6. The CDR3 spells CSVHRGGTEAFF. The CDR3 DNA follows: TGCAGTGTACACAGGGGAGGCACTGAAGCTTTCTTT.

This clonotype was seen more than once but under ten times. This chain joins TRBV4-1 and TRBJ1-1, with D unresolved. The CDR3 is 15 residues long. Germline V lookup: CDR1 MGHRA, CDR2 YSYEKL. Trimming took off 5 bases at V and 0 bases at J, with 13 bases between the two ends. The CDR3 nucleotides read TGCGCCAGCAGCACTCAGAGCAGGCTGAACACTGAAGCTTTCTTT. Its translation is CASSTQSRLNTEAFF.

In its sample, this clonotype was seen many times. V and J are TRBV2 and TRBJ1-3; D gene ambiguous. The V end was cut by 2 bases, the J end by 5 bases, with 4 bases between. This CDR3 spans 12 amino acids. Per the germline V gene, CDR1 is SNHLY and CDR2 is FYNNEI. The CDR3 bases are TGTGCCAGCAGTGAATATAGAAACACCATATATTTT. It codes for CASSEYRNTIYF.

The genes are TRBV20-1 and TRBJ1-3; D is ambiguous. Germline V lookup: CDR1 DFQATT, CDR2 SNEGSKA (reference sequence). V lost 1 base, J lost 3 bases, and 16 bases lay in between. The CDR3 loop spans 16 amino acids. The CDR3 coding sequence is TGCAGTGCTAGAGGCCTGGAGGGTTCGGGTGGAAACACCATATATTTT. Translated: CSARGLEGSGGNTIYF.

The table lists this clonotype with many counts. V usage is TRBV5-6 and J usage is TRBJ2-1; TRBD2 agrees at 13 bases. This CDR3 comprises 15 residues. Germline V CDR1 and CDR2: SGHDT, YYEEEE. V lost 4 bases to trimming and J lost 6 bases; unmatched junction nucleotides: 4. In DNA form, the CDR3 reads TGTGCCAGCAGCCTGGGACTAGCGGGGCGCAATGAGCAGTTCTTC. Protein: CASSLGLAGRNEQFF.

This clonotype was recorded a few times. V gene TRBV5-1 combines with J gene TRBJ2-3; 7 bases fit TRBD1. The CDR3 covers 19 residues. The germline V gene encodes CDR1 SGHRS and CDR2 YFSETQ. V shed 4 bases and J 2 bases; nucleotides not matched to a gene: 19. CDR3 residues: CASSLNPTGRMSVTDTQYF. In DNA, the CDR3 is TGCGCCAGCAGCCTAAATCCGACAGGGAGAATGTCCGTCACAGATACGCAGTATTTT.

This clonotype has just a few counts. The rearrangement joins TRBV6-2 or TRBV6-3 to TRBJ2-1; the D is unclear. Trimming left V 0 bases short and J 7 bases short, with 10 bases between. The germline CDR1 and CDR2 sequences are MNHEY and SVGEGT. The CDR3 is 14 residues long. CDR3 residues: CASSYSIDGNEQFF. CDR3 in DNA: TGTGCCAGCAGTTACTCGATCGACGGGAATGAGCAGTTCTTC.

This clonotype showed up many times. V is TRBV30 and J is TRBJ2-1; a possible D gene is TRBD2 (6 bases). This CDR3 has 14 amino acids. V lost 5 bases to trimming and J lost 8 bases, with 19 bases between them. Germline CDR1 reads GTSNPN; CDR2 reads SVGIG (reference sequence). DNA of the CDR3: TGTGCCTGGTCACCCGGGAGCCCCTCGGATGAGCAGTTCTTC. Translation: CAWSPGSPSDEQFF.

In its sample, this clonotype was seen a few times. This may be a read error: a much more frequent sequence differs by one nucleotide. The chain uses TRBV7-9 and TRBJ1-1, with 7 positions matching TRBD1. The CDR3 sequence is 17 residues long. The germline V gene encodes CDR1 SEHNR and CDR2 FQNEAQ (reference sequence). V dropped 8 bases and J dropped 0; count of bases not matched to a gene: 15. CDR3 DNA: TGTGCCAGCGGCCCAGGTAGAAGGGACAGTCTGAACACTGAAGCTTTCTTT. It codes for CASGPGRRDSLNTEAFF.

This clonotype was detected ten times or more. The chain joins TRBV20-1 to TRBJ1-4; D might be TRBD1 (5 bases). Germline assignment: CDR1 DFQATT and CDR2 SNEGSKA (reference sequence). The CDR3 has 13 amino acids. V was trimmed by 3 bases and J by 5 bases, leaving 10 bases between them. Written as DNA, the CDR3 is TGCAGTGCTAGGGACGGACAAAATGAAAAACTGTTTTTT. Protein product: CSARDGQNEKLFF.

This clonotype has a count of ten or more. The chain combines TRBV28 with TRBJ1-6; 7 bases agree with TRBD1. CDR1 MDHEN and CDR2 SYDVKM come from the germline V gene. Losses at the gene ends were 3 bases for V and 12 bases for J; bases not matched to a gene: 11. The CDR3 loop spans 15 amino acids. CDR3 protein: CASSLERTGALPLHF. Written as DNA, the CDR3 is TGTGCCAGCAGTTTGGAGAGGACAGGAGCTCTACCCCTCCACTTT.

This clonotype was detected many times. The chain is built from TRBV12-5 and TRBJ1-1; unclear D gene. Germline assignment: CDR1 LGHNT and CDR2 FRNRAP. The CDR3 sequence is 14 residues long. V was clipped by 2 bases and J by 0 bases, with 7 bases between them. The CDR3 sequence: CASGLPPLNTEAFF. The CDR3 DNA reads as TGTGCTAGTGGTTTGCCCCCGTTGAACACTGAAGCTTTCTTT.